These T cell receptor beta chains were read from a single sample in a study of blood T cell repertoires in COVID-19. Sequencing used immunoSEQ multiplex PCR; TCRdb keeps in-frame clones, though not all of them. The repertoire holds about 190,000 clones, roughly 83% seen once, with 3% to 3.5% in the top ten. Sequencing used PBMCs or T cells enriched from blood (not recorded which). Receptor source: a woman aged 25 to 45 who had recovered from COVID-19. Each CDR3 is given without its conserved first and last residue. The order of the fields is V gene, clone size, D gene, CDR3 protein. The D gene is left open where the match is weak. Clone size is not always given. Where it is, it says once, few, many or a class for expanded clones.

V: TRBV27
size: NA
D: NA
CDR3: ASGAGTGYT

V: TRBV6-5
size: once
D: TRBD2
CDR3: ASSYGLAGDEQY

V: TRBV5-1
size: NA
D: TRBD1
CDR3: ASSFTPGTGISPLH

V: TRBV18
size: NA
D: NA
CDR3: ASSARGVTTTSGNTIY

V: TRBV5-1
size: NA
D: TRBD1
CDR3: ASSFGTANEKLF

V: TRBV7-2
size: NA
D: NA
CDR3: ASSLVWRGETQY

V: TRBV6-5
size: NA
D: NA
CDR3: ASSYTGSTEQF

V: TRBV28
size: NA
D: TRBD2
CDR3: ASTTRGTSGGSSYNEQF

V: TRBV24-1
size: NA
D: NA
CDR3: ATAAGTQETQY

V: TRBV28
size: NA
D: TRBD1
CDR3: ASSQGGKGYT

V: TRBV7-9
size: few
D: TRBD1
CDR3: ASSLTPGQGTTNEKLF

V: TRBV7-2
size: once
D: TRBD2
CDR3: ASSLWGGVGETQY

V: TRBV19
size: NA
D: TRBD1
CDR3: ASSIDIRDRESFNYGYT

V: TRBV5-5
size: NA
D: NA
CDR3: ASSLNDRIMNTEAF

V: TRBV6-5
size: once
D: NA
CDR3: ASTLFVSEAF

V: TRBV5-1
size: NA
D: TRBD2
CDR3: ASSPGLAGGPWNEQF

V: TRBV5-1
size: NA
D: TRBD1
CDR3: ASSPRGTEGSGNTIY

V: TRBV5-1
size: NA
D: TRBD1
CDR3: ASSLATGGSGNEQF

V: TRBV5-3
size: NA
D: NA
CDR3: ARSLSYYGYT

V: TRBV2
size: NA
D: NA
CDR3: ASRARDWSSYNEQF

V: TRBV5-1
size: NA
D: TRBD2
CDR3: ASRSGSSYNEQF

V: TRBV13
size: few
D: TRBD1
CDR3: ASSLQRGPEAF

V: TRBV19
size: NA
D: NA
CDR3: ASTPSRGYNSPLH

V: TRBV18
size: NA
D: NA
CDR3: ASSRRETDTQY

V: TRBV19
size: once
D: TRBD1
CDR3: ASHWTGDNSPLH

V: TRBV3-1/TRBV3-2
size: NA
D: NA
CDR3: ASSHRRVSDTDTQY

V: TRBV2
size: NA
D: TRBD1
CDR3: ASRRDRVTEAF

V: TRBV19
size: NA
D: TRBD1
CDR3: ATGTGQGALTQY